A selection of T cell receptor beta chains follows, all from one sample in a study of OX40 agonist ivuxolimab in advanced cancers. TCRdb keeps only in-frame clones here, not all; method: immunoSEQ multiplex PCR. The sample gives fewer than 25,000 clones, about four fifths of which show up once; 25% to 35% is in the top ten. This specimen consisted of CD4+ or CD8+ T cells sorted from blood, obtained in a trial of the OX40 agonist ivuxolimab. The receptors were sampled from an adult with an advanced solid tumor such as melanoma, head and neck, liver or kidney cancer. Each CDR3 is given with its conserved first and last residue. Fields, in order: clone size, J gene, D gene, V gene, CDR3 protein, CDR3 DNA. The D gene is left open where the match is weak. Rows give clone size only sometimes, using once, few, many, or a class for an expanded clone.

.	TRBJ2-1	TRBD1	TRBV23-1	CASTRQGTYNEQFF	TGCGCCAGCACCAGACAGGGTACCTACAATGAGCAGTTCTTC
few	TRBJ1-5	TRBD1	TRBV6-5	CASSYGQGDQPQHF	TGTGCCAGCAGTTACGGGCAGGGGGATCAGCCCCAGCATTTT
.	TRBJ2-4	.	TRBV21-1	CASSKRGAKNIQYF	TGTGCCAGCAGCAAGAGAGGAGCCAAAAACATTCAGTACTTC
.	TRBJ1-3	.	TRBV7-9	CASSSDRTSGNTIYF	TGTGCCAGCAGCTCTGACAGGACTTCAGGAAACACCATATATTTT
.	TRBJ2-1	.	TRBV19	CASSMRGPYNEQFF	TGTGCCAGTAGTATGCGGGGACCCTACAATGAGCAGTTCTTC
once	TRBJ2-7	.	TRBV5-1	CASTTGNEQYF	TGCGCCAGCACCACAGGGAACGAGCAGTACTTC
few	TRBJ2-1	TRBD2	TRBV6-6	CASRTGGSEQFF	TGTGCCAGCAGAACGGGGGGTAGTGAGCAGTTCTTC
.	TRBJ1-1	.	TRBV7-8	CASSSDRGGTEAFF	TGTGCCAGCAGCTCGGATCGGGGAGGGACTGAAGCTTTCTTT
.	TRBJ1-5	.	TRBV28	CASSARSNQPQHF	TGTGCCAGCAGTGCACGAAGCAATCAGCCCCAGCATTTT
.	TRBJ2-7	TRBD2	TRBV2	CASSEFLAGSYEQYF	TGTGCCAGCAGTGAATTCCTAGCGGGGTCGTACGAGCAGTACTTC
.	TRBJ1-5	TRBD1	TRBV27	CASTLRRDRGRGEVNQPQHF	TGTGCCAGCACCCTACGGCGGGACAGGGGGCGCGGAGAGGTCAATCAGCCCCAGCATTTT
.	TRBJ2-3	TRBD2	TRBV9	CASSVVGRGATDTQYF	TGTGCCAGCAGCGTAGTGGGGCGGGGGGCCACAGATACGCAGTATTTT
once	TRBJ1-1	.	TRBV13	CASSLAGGSTEAFF	TGTGCCAGCAGCTTAGCGGGGGGCTCCACTGAAGCTTTCTTT
.	TRBJ2-5	TRBD1	TRBV29-1	CSVGPRTGQETQYF	TGCAGCGTTGGCCCCAGGACAGGTCAAGAGACCCAGTACTTC
.	TRBJ1-4	.	TRBV28	CASSFMGEDNEKLFF	TGTGCCAGCAGTTTCATGGGGGAGGATAATGAAAAACTGTTTTTT
.	TRBJ2-6	.	TRBV6-9	CASSCGHLRQSRANVLTF	TGTGCCAGCAGTTGCGGCCACTTACGACAAAGTCGGGCCAACGTCCTGACTTTC
.	TRBJ1-1	.	TRBV9	CASSVGLGGLNTEAFF	TGTGCCAGCAGCGTTGGGCTTGGGGGGTTGAACACTGAAGCTTTCTTT
.	TRBJ1-2	TRBD1	TRBV27	CASSDGQGGYGYTF	TGTGCCAGCAGTGACGGACAGGGGGGCTATGGCTACACCTTC
.	TRBJ2-1	TRBD2	TRBV19	CASGRVNFNEQFF	TGTGCCTCGGGGAGGGTCAATTTCAATGAGCAGTTCTTC
.	TRBJ2-7	.	TRBV27	CASSFSGTGSSYEQYF	TGTGCCAGCAGTTTTTCGGGGACCGGGTCTTCCTACGAGCAGTACTTC
.	TRBJ2-5	TRBD2	TRBV7-8	CASSLEPAGGLETQYF	TGTGCCAGCAGCTTAGAGCCAGCGGGAGGGCTGGAGACCCAGTACTTC
once	TRBJ2-7	TRBD2	TRBV5-1	CASSFRVAGTSYEQYF	TGCGCCAGCAGCTTTCGTGTAGCGGGAACCTCCTACGAGCAGTACTTC
.	TRBJ1-2	.	TRBV29-1	CSVVTSAYGYTF	TGCAGCGTTGTAACGTCAGCGTATGGCTACACCTTC
.	TRBJ2-7	TRBD1	TRBV4-1	CASSHVVQGAYEQYF	TGCGCCAGCAGCCACGTGGTACAGGGGGCTTACGAGCAGTACTTC
.	TRBJ1-2	TRBD1	TRBV5-6	CASSSGQSGYGYTF	TGTGCCAGCAGCTCGGGACAGAGCGGCTATGGCTACACCTTC
.	TRBJ1-1	TRBD1	TRBV6-5	CASSYKQTGTTEAFF	TGTGCCAGCAGTTACAAACAGACAGGGACCACTGAAGCTTTCTTT
.	TRBJ2-7	TRBD2	TRBV7-2	CASSPLSGRLNEQYF	TGTGCCAGCAGCCCCCTGAGCGGGAGGCTCAACGAGCAGTACTTC
.	TRBJ1-5	.	TRBV7-9	CASSPGSSNQPQHF	TGTGCCAGCAGCCCCGGTTCTAGCAATCAGCCCCAGCATTTT
.	TRBJ2-7	.	TRBV30	CAWSGGSYEQYF	TGTGCCTGGAGTGGGGGTTCGTACGAGCAGTACTTC
few	TRBJ1-3	.	TRBV20-1	CSARVGNTIYF	TGCAGTGCTAGGGTCGGAAACACCATATATTTT
.	TRBJ2-7	.	TRBV11-2	CASSSGWGALYEQYF	TGTGCCAGCAGCTCAGGATGGGGGGCCCTCTACGAGCAGTACTTC
.	TRBJ2-3	.	TRBV7-2	CASSLIGDTQYF	TGTGCCAGCAGCTTGATTGGGGATACGCAGTATTTT
few	TRBJ2-5	.	TRBV5-6	CASSPRSEQETQYF	TGTGCCAGCAGCCCCCGCAGCGAACAAGAGACCCAGTACTTC
.	TRBJ2-1	TRBD2	TRBV6-1	CASSDSTGGYNEQFF	TGTGCCAGCAGTGACTCGACGGGGGGGTACAATGAGCAGTTCTTC
.	TRBJ1-5	TRBD1	TRBV18	CASSRGTVNQPQHF	TGTGCCAGCTCACGGGGGACAGTCAATCAGCCCCAGCATTTT
once	TRBJ1-2	.	TRBV9	CASSVEDSASYGYTF	TGTGCCAGCAGCGTAGAGGACAGCGCCTCCTACGGCTACACCTTC
.	TRBJ2-7	TRBD1	TRBV19	CASSLQGAGEQYF	TGTGCCAGTAGTTTACAGGGGGCGGGCGAGCAGTACTTC
.	TRBJ2-2	.	TRBV27	CASRGSTGELFF	TGTGCCAGCAGGGGAAGCACCGGGGAGCTGTTTTTT
.	TRBJ1-1	.	TRBV7-9	CASSFGAEAFF	TGTGCCAGCAGCTTCGGGGCTGAAGCTTTCTTT
.	TRBJ1-2	.	TRBV5-4	CASSLEGLAGSLGYTF	TGTGCCAGCAGCTTGGAAGGTTTGGCAGGGAGTCTTGGCTACACCTTC
.	TRBJ2-1	.	TRBV5-5	CASSLPGSPHNEQFF	TGTGCCAGCAGCTTGCCAGGGAGCCCCCACAATGAGCAGTTCTTC
.	TRBJ2-2	.	TRBV13	CASSLNREPNTGELFF	TGTGCCAGCAGCTTAAACAGGGAACCGAACACCGGGGAGCTGTTTTTT
.	TRBJ2-7	.	TRBV27	CASSLVGSSYEQYF	TGTGCCAGCAGTTTAGTCGGGAGCTCCTACGAGCAGTACTTC
.	TRBJ2-3	TRBD2	TRBV12-5	CASGLGPLAGEDTQYF	TGTGCTAGTGGTTTGGGCCCACTAGCGGGAGAAGATACGCAGTATTTT
.	TRBJ2-6	.	TRBV27	CASSLMGSSGANVLTF	TGTGCCAGCAGTTTAATGGGATCCTCTGGGGCCAACGTCCTGACTTTC
.	TRBJ1-2	.	TRBV6-5	CASSYSWGEVNYGYTF	TGTGCCAGCAGTTACTCATGGGGGGAGGTGAACTATGGCTACACCTTC
.	TRBJ2-7	.	TRBV7-2	CASSLGIGAAYEQYF	TGTGCCAGCAGCTTAGGGATAGGGGCTGCCTACGAGCAGTACTTC
once	TRBJ2-3	.	TRBV7-3	CASSLKGPTFRGTQYF	TGTGCCAGCAGCTTAAAGGGACCCACCTTTAGGGGTACGCAGTATTTT
.	TRBJ1-4	.	TRBV27	CASSPRGVNGEKLFF	TGTGCCAGCAGCCCCCGGGGGGTTAACGGTGAAAAACTGTTTTTT